Below are 4 T cell receptor beta chains sequenced from a single sample in a study of T cell repertoires in cytomegalovirus infection. One entry per CDR3 protein, called by TCRdb with MiXCR from the reads. The table shows roughly 320,000 distinct CDR3 sequences, with 9% to 9.5% occurring only once. Input material: PBMCs. These receptors came from a human donor in good health (CMV status not recorded). Some clones in this sample may be carry-over from other donors' samples.

About this clonotype itself: A much larger clone differs from this one at a single base, so this may be a read error. This chain joins TRBV11-2 and TRBJ2-7; D perhaps matches TRBD2 (6 bases). The germline CDR1 and CDR2 sequences are SGHAT and FQNNGV. The CDR3 has 14 residues. Deletions cut 8 bases from V and 6 bases from J, with 20 bases between. This CDR3 is CASGLTGGNGEQYF. The DNA for the CDR3 is TGTGCCAGCGGGTTGACCGGGGGAAACGGCGAGCAGTACTTC.

This clonotype was counted many times. The chain couples TRBV28 to TRBJ2-7, with D possibly matching TRBD2 (6 bases). The V end lost 2 bases, the J end lost 7 bases, and 9 bases lay between the germline ends. The germline CDR1 and CDR2 sequences are MDHEN and SYDVKM. This CDR3 is 12 amino acids long. CDR3 DNA: TGTGCCAGCAGTTTACGGGACTTGGAGCAGTACTTC. Translated: CASSLRDLEQYF.

The chain joins TRBV30 to TRBJ1-2, with a weak D call TRBD1 (5 bases). CDR3 length: 15 amino acids. CDR1 and CDR2 from the germline V gene are GTSNPN and SVGIG (reference sequence). Deletions cut 8 bases from V and 8 bases from J, with 27 bases between. The CDR3 sequence: CALDPSSGGLRGYTF. The CDR3 DNA is TGTGCCCTGGACCCAAGCTCGGGGGGACTACGGGGCTACACCTTC.

The chain's CDR3 is CASSLALPTGTDTGELFF. The CDR3 coding sequence is TGTGCCAGCAGCTTAGCGCTTCCGACAGGGACGGACACCGGGGAGCTGTTTTTT. The chain recombines TRBV7-9 with TRBJ2-2; TRBD1 matches at 7 bases. V lost 0 bases and J lost 3; bases outside the gene matches: 10. The CDR3 totals 18 residues. The germline gives CDR1 SEHNR, CDR2 FQNEAQ (reference sequence).